One and the same sample provided the 8 T cell receptor beta chains below, sequenced in a study of cytomegalovirus exposure and HLA in healthy donors. Amplification used 60 Vbeta primers and 13 Jbeta primers. Assay used: immunoSEQ multiplex PCR; TCRdb lists only in-frame clones, some missing. The data show roughly 150,000 clones, with about 79% seen just once and roughly 0.68% held by the top ten. Sequences were obtained from PBMCs. These receptors came from a male donor in good health and CMV-seronegative.

This clone has more than one count but fewer than ten. CDR3 in DNA: TGTGCCAGCAGTTTCCTGGACAGGGGGATTGCGGCACCCCTCCACTTT. Translation gives CASSFLDRGIAAPLHF. This chain joins TRBV27 and TRBJ1-6; TRBD1 aligns across 10 bases. V lost 3 bases to trimming and J lost 11 bases; unmatched junction nucleotides: 10. From germline, CDR1 is MNHEY and CDR2 SMNVEV (reference sequence). The CDR3 is 16 residues long.

J is TRBJ1-1 and V is TRBV10-3; tentatively, D is TRBD1 (5 bases). The germline gives CDR1 ENHRY, CDR2 SYGVKD. V was clipped by 0 bases and J by 4 bases, with 12 bases between them. This CDR3 region has 15 residues. CDR3 nucleotides: TGTGCCATCAGTGAGTCTGCAGGGCCATCCACTGAAGCTTTCTTT. Its protein product is CAISESAGPSTEAFF.

The chain combines TRBV6-1 with TRBJ1-2, with D perhaps matching TRBD1 (6 bases). The CDR3 loop spans 12 amino acids. V was shortened by 7 bases and J by 2 bases, with 8 bases between the two germline ends. Germline V gene data show CDR1 as MNHNS and CDR2 as SASEGT. The chain's CDR3 is CASIDRNYGYTF. CDR3 DNA: TGTGCCAGCATCGACAGGAACTATGGCTACACCTTC.

The gene calls are TRBV4-3 and TRBJ2-5; weak D call: TRBD1 (7 bases). Between the trimmed V and J ends, which lost 4 bases and 2 bases, there was a span of 11 bases. The CDR3 length is 14 residues. CDR1 and CDR2 from the germline V gene are LGHNA and YSLEER. In DNA, the CDR3 is TGCGCCAGCAGCCCCGGGGGACAGCAAGAGACCCAGTACTTC. Translation gives CASSPGGQQETQYF.

The rearrangement uses TRBV6-6 and TRBJ2-5, with TRBD1 identical over 8 bases. In germline, CDR1 is MNHNY, CDR2 SVGAGI (reference sequence). The trim removed 6 bases at V and 2 bases at J, leaving 5 bases unmatched. This CDR3 region has 14 residues. The CDR3 DNA follows: TGTGCCAGCAGAAGACAGGGGTCTCAAGAGACCCAGTACTTC. Amino acid sequence: CASRRQGSQETQYF.

The sample holds a few counts of this clone. The chain couples TRBV7-9 to TRBJ1-2; TRBD1 aligns across 7 bases. V gave up 5 bases and J gave up 8 bases; unmatched junction bases: 17. The CDR3 loop spans 16 amino acids. CDR1 SEHNR and CDR2 FQNEAQ come from the germline V gene (reference sequence). This CDR3 is CASSAGTGTALGGYTF. As DNA, the CDR3 is TGTGCCAGCAGCGCGGGCACCGGGACAGCTTTAGGGGGCTACACCTTC.

This clone was counted a single time. This rearrangement joins TRBV6-1 to TRBJ2-5, with D perhaps TRBD2 (6 bases). The CDR3 loop spans 13 amino acids. Germline assignment: CDR1 MNHNS and CDR2 SASEGT. Trimming shortened V by 6 bases and J by 1 base, and 9 bases separated the two germline ends. DNA for the CDR3: TGTGCCAGCAGGGAGCGGGCCCAAGAGACCCAGTACTTC. It specifies CASRERAQETQYF.

The chain uses TRBV5-1 and TRBJ2-2; D might be TRBD1 (5 bases). The CDR3 consists of 16 residues. Germline V gene lookup returns CDR1 SGHRS and CDR2 YFSETQ. Trimming pared 1 base from V and 0 bases from J, leaving 10 bases between. The CDR3 DNA is TGCGCCAGCAGCTTGAGGGTAGGGGCGAACACCGGGGAGCTGTTTTTT. Amino acid sequence: CASSLRVGANTGELFF.